The 29 T cell receptor beta chains reported below all come from one sample, sequenced in a study of identical twins. TCRdb itself ran the 5' RACE reads through MiXCR, one entry per CDR3 protein. In the table there are 1,800,000 or so distinct CDR3 sequences, 25% to 35% of which are singletons. Source material: cord blood. These receptors all come from a newborn girl in good health.

This clonotype was seen a few times. The CDR3 reads CSVESWRGGTDTQYF. In nucleotides, the CDR3 is TGCAGCGTTGAGTCATGGCGGGGGGGCACAGATACGCAGTATTTT. V gene TRBV29-1 combines with J gene TRBJ2-3; 8 nucleotides line up with TRBD2. V lost 3 bases and J lost 1; bases outside the gene matches: 6. This CDR3 is built from 15 residues. CDR1 is SQVTM and CDR2 is ANQGSEA in the germline V gene.

This clonotype was found a few times. The chain carries TRBV25-1 and TRBJ2-7; 8 nucleotides agree with TRBD2. This CDR3 spans 15 amino acids. Trimming cost V 1 base and J 2 bases; bases outside gene matches: 4. Germline assignment: CDR1 MGHDK and CDR2 SYGVNS. The CDR3 nucleotides read TGTGCCAGCAGTGAATTCGGTAGCGGGACCTACGAGCAGTACTTC. It translates to CASSEFGSGTYEQYF.

This clonotype was observed a few times. The rearrangement links TRBV28 to TRBJ2-7; TRBD1 matches 8 bases. V dropped 3 bases and J dropped 3; count of bases not matched to a gene: 7. Germline V CDR1 and CDR2: MDHEN, SYDVKM. The CDR3 is 15 residues long. The CDR3 loop reads CASSFGDRPYYEQYF. The CDR3 nucleotides read TGTGCCAGCAGTTTCGGGGACAGGCCCTACTACGAGCAGTACTTC.

This clonotype was counted ten times or more. The chain recombines TRBV10-3 with TRBJ2-6, with 8 bases identical to TRBD1. The CDR3 loop spans 19 amino acids. Looked up from germline, CDR1 is ENHRY and CDR2 is SYGVKD. V lost 4 bases to trimming and J lost 1 base; unmatched junction nucleotides: 12. DNA of the CDR3: TGTGCCATCAGTGCTTCCGTGGACAGGGCCCCTTCTGGGGCCAACGTCCTGACTTTC. Amino acids: CAISASVDRAPSGANVLTF.

This clonotype occurred a few times. This rearrangement joins TRBV10-1 to TRBJ2-3, with D maybe TRBD2 (5 bases). This CDR3 comprises 14 residues. Germline lookup yields CDR1 WNHNN and CDR2 SYGVQD (reference sequence). V was clipped by 3 bases and J by 0 bases, with 7 bases between them. In DNA form, the CDR3 reads TGCGCCAGCAGTGAAGCTAGCAGCACAGATACGCAGTATTTT. Its translation: CASSEASSTDTQYF.

This chain uses TRBV24-1 with TRBJ1-4; D uncertain. V lost 1 base, J lost 7 bases, and 12 bases lay in between. This CDR3 contains 15 residues. Germline CDR1 reads KGHDR; CDR2 reads SFDVKD. The DNA for the CDR3 is TGTGCCACCAGTGATTTAGGCGTCGAGGGTGAAAAACTGTTTTTT. Protein product: CATSDLGVEGEKLFF.

The chain carries TRBV29-1 and TRBJ2-2; D unresolved. From germline, CDR1 is SQVTM and CDR2 ANQGSEA. The CDR3 runs to 11 residues. V was trimmed by 5 bases and J by 3 bases, leaving 4 bases between them. The CDR3 coding sequence is TGCAGCGTTCGTGACACCGGGGAGCTGTTTTTT. This gives the protein CSVRDTGELFF.

The gene calls are TRBV28 and TRBJ2-7; no firm D call. This CDR3 region has 12 residues. Germline CDR1 and CDR2: MDHEN and SYDVKM. Between the trimmed V and J ends, which lost 8 bases and 2 bases, there was a span of 10 bases. The CDR3 DNA sequence: TGTGCCAGCCTGGGGAACGCCTACGAGCAGTACTTC. It is translated as CASLGNAYEQYF.

In its sample, this clonotype was seen a few times. The chain employs TRBV5-1 and TRBJ2-7, with 7 bases aligning to TRBD2. After removal of 4 bases from V and 2 bases from J, the junction contained 6 bases not matched to a gene. CDR1 is SGHRS and CDR2 is YFSETQ in the germline V gene. The CDR3 is made up of 14 amino acids. CDR3 in DNA: TGCGCCAGCAGCACTCGGACTAGTGCCTACGAGCAGTACTTC. Its protein is CASSTRTSAYEQYF.

This clonotype has just a few counts. This chain uses TRBV27 with TRBJ1-2; 7 nucleotides agree with TRBD1. V shed 5 bases, J shed 6 bases, and the junction held 9 bases outside the gene matches. The CDR3 is 14 amino acids. Germline V lookup: CDR1 MNHEY, CDR2 SMNVEV (reference sequence). The CDR3 bases are TGTGCCAGCAGTCCGTATGACAGGGCGGATGGCTACACCTTC. This sequence encodes CASSPYDRADGYTF.

The chain combines TRBV2 with TRBJ2-1, with unresolved D. CDR1 is SNHLY and CDR2 is FYNNEI in the germline V gene. The length of the CDR3 is 10 residues. V was trimmed by 6 bases and J by 10 bases, leaving 7 bases between them. The CDR3 DNA follows: TGTGCCAGCAGCCCTGGGGAGCAGTTCTTC. Encoded protein: CASSPGEQFF.

This chain links TRBV5-1 with TRBJ1-2; no clear D. This CDR3 has 13 residues. Per the germline V gene, CDR1 is SGHRS and CDR2 is YFSETQ. Between the trimmed V and J ends, which lost 7 bases and 3 bases, there was a span of 13 bases. CDR3 bases: TGCGCCAGCCGCGAGGCGTTGGACTATGGCTACACCTTC. Protein sequence: CASREALDYGYTF.

This clonotype has just a few counts. The chain joins TRBV7-9 to TRBJ2-3; 15 positions agree with TRBD2. The CDR3 has 18 amino acids. Per germline, CDR1 SEHNR and CDR2 FQNEAQ (reference sequence). V shed 4 bases, J shed 4 bases, and the junction held 9 bases outside the gene matches. This chain's CDR3 is CASSSLFRTSGRADTQYF. The CDR3 coding sequence is TGTGCCAGCAGCTCCCTTTTTAGGACTAGCGGGAGGGCAGATACGCAGTATTTT. Combining the CDR3 with reference TRBV7-9 and TRBJ2-3 gives the whole variable domain DTGVSQNPRHKITKRGQNVTFRCDPISEHNRLYWYRQTLGQGPEFLTYFQNEAQLEKSRLLSDRFSAERPKGSFSTLEIQRTEQGDSAMYLCASSSLFRTSGRADTQYFGPGTRLTVL.

This rearrangement joins TRBV10-1 to TRBJ1-2, with D unclear. The germline V gene encodes CDR1 WNHNN and CDR2 SYGVQD (reference sequence). This CDR3 is built from 15 residues. Trimming stripped 2 bases from V and 1 base from J, with 11 bases between. The CDR3 region is CASSELALVNYGYTF. In DNA, the CDR3 is TGCGCCAGCAGTGAGCTAGCGCTTGTTAACTATGGCTACACCTTC.

This chain connects TRBV20-1 to TRBJ2-1, with D possibly TRBD2 on 6 matching bases. The better agreement between TRBJ2-7 and the DNA end casts doubt on the J call. This CDR3 has 15 residues. Germline lookup yields CDR1 DFQATT and CDR2 SNEGSKA (reference sequence). The CDR3 loop is CSPGRGTGVGNEQYF. The CDR3 DNA reads TGCAGCCCGGGTAGGGGAACGGGAGTAGGCAATGAGCAGTACTTC.

The chain has TRBV3-1 and TRBJ2-7, with 7 bases identical to TRBD2. The DNA end favors TRBJ2-5, so the J call may be wrong. This CDR3 has 15 amino acids. Per the germline V gene, CDR1 is LGHDT and CDR2 is YNNKEL (reference sequence). The CDR3 DNA reads TGTGCCAGCAGCCCAAGGGGAGCCGGGAGGGAGACCCAGTACTTC. Its protein product is CASSPRGAGRETQYF.

This clonotype has more than one count but fewer than ten. This chain links TRBV5-1 with TRBJ2-7, with a tentative D call TRBD2 (5 bases). This CDR3 is built from 15 residues. The germline V gene encodes CDR1 SGHRS and CDR2 YFSETQ. With 2 bases removed from V and 0 bases from J, the gap between germline ends came to 12 bases. The CDR3 reads CASSFRSGSSYEQYF. The CDR3 DNA is TGCGCCAGCAGCTTCAGAAGCGGAAGCTCCTACGAGCAGTACTTC.

Comments on this clonotype: An end of the junction does not agree with germline; a read error may underlie this. The chain employs TRBV6-5 and TRBJ2-1; D remains unclear. The germline V gene encodes CDR1 MNHEY and CDR2 SVGAGI. This CDR3 contains 11 residues. CDR3 protein: CSSKTAFEQFF. The DNA of the CDR3 is TGTTCCAGCAAGACGGCCTTTGAGCAGTTCTTC.

This rearrangement joins TRBV9 to TRBJ2-7, with TRBD2 matching over 8 bases. The CDR3 is 16 residues long. With 0 bases clipped from V and 7 bases from J, the junction kept 12 bases outside the gene matches. Germline CDR1 reads SGDLS; CDR2 reads YYNGEE. This chain's CDR3 is CASSVGLAGSFFEQYF. In DNA, the CDR3 is TGTGCCAGCAGCGTAGGGCTAGCGGGTTCTTTTTTTGAGCAGTACTTC.

V usage is TRBV5-1 and J usage is TRBJ2-7, with unresolved D. Germline CDR1 is SGHRS and CDR2 is YFSETQ. The CDR3 is made up of 14 amino acids. V dropped 3 bases and J dropped 0 bases, with 10 bases sitting between them. CDR3 sequence reads: CASSSGRCSYEQYF. DNA for the CDR3: TGCGCCAGCAGCTCTGGACGTTGCTCCTACGAGCAGTACTTC.

CDR3 sequence: CASGDGGGWFGYTF. The CDR3 DNA sequence: TGTGCCAGCGGCGACGGAGGGGGCTGGTTCGGCTACACCTTC. This chain joins TRBV12-3 or TRBV12-4 and TRBJ1-2; 7 bases align to TRBD1. V lost 8 bases to trimming and J lost 8 bases; unmatched junction nucleotides: 14. The CDR3 has 14 amino acids.

The rearrangement uses TRBV21-1 and TRBJ1-1. TRBV21-1 is deemed a pseudogene. CDR3 size: 15 residues. The chain's CDR3 is CASSKSGLLNTEAFF. The CDR3 bases are TGTGCCAGCAGCAAATCGGGACTGTTGAACACTGAAGCTTTCTTT.

In this sample, this clonotype turned up a few times. V and J are TRBV7-9 and TRBJ1-1; no clear D gene. The CDR3 sequence is 12 residues long. CDR1 is SEHNR, CDR2 FQNEAQ, per germline (reference sequence). The V end lost 5 bases, the J end lost 4 bases, and 8 bases lay between the germline ends. The CDR3: CASSPTSTEAFF. The CDR3, as DNA: TGTGCCAGCAGCCCAACCTCCACTGAAGCTTTCTTT. Variable domain in full (rest from reference TRBV7-9 and TRBJ1-1): DTGVSQNPRHKITKRGQNVTFRCDPISEHNRLYWYRQTLGQGPEFLTYFQNEAQLEKSRLLSDRFSAERPKGSFSTLEIQRTEQGDSAMYLCASSPTSTEAFFGQGTRLTVV.

CDR3 residues: CASTYLVRVNTEAFF. The CDR3 DNA follows: TGTGCCAGCACCTACCTCGTCAGGGTGAACACTGAAGCTTTCTTT. The rearrangement uses TRBV6-6 and TRBJ1-1; tentatively, D is TRBD1 (5 bases). The germline V and J ends were trimmed by 7 bases and 0 bases, with 15 bases remaining between them. Per the germline V gene, CDR1 is MNHNY and CDR2 is SVGAGI (reference sequence). This CDR3 contains 15 residues.

A remark on this clonotype: A junction boundary mismatches the germline segment, possibly from a read error. The V and J genes are TRBV12-3 or TRBV12-4 and TRBJ1-6, with D unclear. CDR3 size: 12 residues. DNA of the CDR3: TGTGCCAGCAGTTTCCCTGAATCACCCCCCCACTTT. This sequence encodes CASSFPESPPHF.

This clonotype has just a few counts. This sequence joins TRBV6-2 or TRBV6-3 and TRBJ1-2, with 9 bases matching TRBD1. V was pared by 6 bases and J by 5 bases, with 19 bases of the junction left unmatched. This CDR3 is 18 amino acids long. CDR1 and CDR2 (germline): MNHEY, SVGEGT. The CDR3 loop reads CASSYSRAMDRGGYGYTF. The DNA for the CDR3 is TGTGCCAGCAGCTATTCGAGAGCGATGGACAGGGGAGGATATGGCTACACCTTC.

This clonotype was seen more than once but under ten times. This rearrangement joins TRBV29-1 to TRBJ2-7; TRBD1 matches 7 bases. The CDR3 consists of 15 residues. Per germline, CDR1 SQVTM and CDR2 ANQGSEA. J was trimmed by 5 bases and V by 0 bases; bases with no gene match: 10. The CDR3 sequence: CSVEDRGRGTDEQYF. CDR3 nucleotides: TGCAGCGTTGAAGATCGTGGCAGGGGGACAGACGAGCAGTACTTC.

The table lists this clonotype with a few counts. The V call is TRBV20-1, the J call TRBJ2-3, with D perhaps given as TRBD1 or TRBD2 (5 bases each). This CDR3 has 18 amino acids. CDR1 is DFQATT, CDR2 SNEGSKA, per germline (reference sequence). V was trimmed by 1 base and J by 0 bases, leaving 20 bases between them. The CDR3 sequence is CSARVLLRGVYSTDTQYF. The CDR3 DNA sequence: TGCAGTGCTAGAGTCCTCCTCCGGGGCGTATATAGCACAGATACGCAGTATTTT.

J is TRBJ2-7 and V is TRBV4-1; 8 nucleotides align to TRBD2. The germline V gene encodes CDR1 MGHRA and CDR2 YSYEKL. The CDR3 spans 15 residues. V trimming: 4 bases; J trimming: 0 bases; junction bases outside the gene matches: 5. In DNA form, the CDR3 reads TGCGCCAGCAGCCCTAGCGGGTCCCGCTCCTACGAGCAGTACTTC. The encoded protein is CASSPSGSRSYEQYF.